These 25 T cell receptor beta chains share one sample of origin, sequenced in a study of cytomegalovirus exposure and HLA in healthy donors. Using immunoSEQ multiplex PCR, the repertoire was profiled, and TCRdb retains in-frame clones only, with some absent. The data show some 100,000 clones, with approximately 90% seen just once and 4.4% held by the top ten. The sample comprised PBMCs. The receptors were gathered from a man between 18 and 29 years old in good health and CMV-seropositive.

This rearrangement joins TRBV5-6 to TRBJ2-5; TRBD1 is a possible D gene (5 bases). Germline V gene sequence: CDR1 SGHDT, CDR2 YYEEEE. Trimming removed 4 bases at V and 3 bases at J, with 16 bases between. The CDR3 totals 15 residues. The DNA for the CDR3 is TGTGCCAGCAGCCCAATCTGGCAGGGTAAAGAGACCCAGTACTTC. Encoded protein: CASSPIWQGKETQYF.

The V gene is TRBV5-1, the J gene TRBJ1-1; 9 positions match TRBD1. The V gene's germline CDR1 is SGHRS and CDR2 YFSETQ. The V gene end was trimmed by 4 bases and the J gene end by 4 bases; junction bases not matched to a gene: 8. This CDR3 spans 15 amino acids. The CDR3 loop reads CASSPRTGEGTEAFF. In DNA, the CDR3 is TGCGCCAGCAGCCCACGGACAGGGGAGGGCACTGAAGCTTTCTTT.

J is TRBJ1-1 and V is TRBV10-1; possible D gene TRBD1, 6 bases. The germline V gene has CDR1 WNHNN and CDR2 SYGVQD (reference sequence). CDR3 length: 14 residues. Deletions cut 0 bases from V and 1 base from J, with 6 bases between. Written as DNA, the CDR3 is TGCGCCAGCAGTGAGTCGACAGGGAACACTGAAGCTTTCTTT. Amino acids: CASSESTGNTEAFF.

The chain couples TRBV5-6 to TRBJ1-2; D not resolved. Trimming stripped 0 bases from V and 4 bases from J, with 10 bases between. The CDR3 is made up of 14 amino acids. Germline V gene sequence: CDR1 SGHDT, CDR2 YYEEEE. In DNA form, the CDR3 reads TGTGCCAGCAGCTTGGCCGGGAGAACCTATGGCTACACCTTC. It yields the protein CASSLAGRTYGYTF.

The rearrangement links TRBV9 to TRBJ1-1; tentative D call: TRBD1 (6 bases). This CDR3 spans 15 amino acids. Germline CDR1 and CDR2: SGDLS and YYNGEE. Trimming cost V 0 bases and J 4 bases, with 13 bases left between them. This CDR3 is CASSVADSRVTEAFF. As DNA, the CDR3 is TGTGCCAGCAGCGTAGCGGACAGTAGGGTCACTGAAGCTTTCTTT.

This clone was found once. The rearrangement uses TRBV6-5 and TRBJ1-6; D gene unclear. The CDR3 runs to 13 residues. The germline V gene encodes CDR1 MNHEY and CDR2 SVGAGI. V shed 5 bases and J shed 6 bases, with 8 bases lying between them. The CDR3 nucleotides read TGTGCCAGCAGTCCCTCCCCTAATTCACCCCTCCACTTT. Its translation is CASSPSPNSPLHF.

The V and J genes are TRBV5-4 and TRBJ2-7; D not resolved. This CDR3 has 13 amino acids. V was trimmed by 2 bases and J by 7 bases, leaving 13 bases between them. Germline V gene data show CDR1 as SGHNT and CDR2 as YYREEE (reference sequence). In nucleotides, the CDR3 is TGTGCCAGCAGCTTCCCAGGTTCGAGTGAGCAGTACTTC. Protein product: CASSFPGSSEQYF.

This clone was seen only once. The rearrangement links TRBV27 to TRBJ2-2; tentatively, D is TRBD1 (5 bases). Between the trimmed V and J ends, which lost 9 bases and 5 bases, there was a span of 22 bases. CDR3 length: 16 amino acids. Germline values: CDR1 MNHEY, CDR2 SMNVEV (reference sequence). The CDR3 bases are TGTGCCAGTGGGCCAGGACACGGCCTAATGACCGGGGAGCTGTTTTTT. This sequence encodes CASGPGHGLMTGELFF.

The V gene is TRBV27, the J gene TRBJ1-1, with D perhaps matching TRBD1 (5 bases). With 7 bases removed from V and 3 bases from J, the gap between germline ends came to 12 bases. Germline values: CDR1 MNHEY, CDR2 SMNVEV (reference sequence). The CDR3 spans 13 residues. The CDR3 DNA is TGTGCCAGCATGGGAGGGACTTACACTGAAGCTTTCTTT. This encodes CASMGGTYTEAFF.

The chain couples TRBV11-2 to TRBJ1-1, with D possibly being TRBD1 (5 bases). Germline V CDR1 and CDR2: SGHAT, FQNNGV. The CDR3 loop spans 13 amino acids. The V end lost 1 base, the J end lost 9 bases, and 12 bases lay between the germline ends. Here the CDR3 DNA reads TGTGCCAGCAGCTTAGGGGGAGGGACGAAAGCTTTCTTT. As protein: CASSLGGGTKAFF.

The rearrangement joins TRBV14 to TRBJ2-1; 8 nucleotides line up with TRBD1. The ends lost 0 bases at V and 3 bases at J; junction bases unmatched: 4. The CDR3 consists of 16 residues. The V gene's germline CDR1 is SGHDN and CDR2 FVKESK. CDR3 nucleotides: TGTGCCAGCAGCCAAGATGCAGGACAGGGCTACAATGAGCAGTTCTTC. Its translation is CASSQDAGQGYNEQFF.

The V gene is TRBV7-2, the J gene TRBJ2-7; 11 positions match TRBD2. J gave up 3 bases and V 5 bases, and 6 bases lay outside the gene matches. This CDR3 spans 15 amino acids. Per the germline V gene, CDR1 is SGHTA and CDR2 is FQGNSA. The CDR3 region has the DNA TGTGCCAGCAGCGCGCGACTAGCGGGGAGCTACGAGCAGTACTTC. Translating gives CASSARLAGSYEQYF.

This CDR3 is CAISDQGEQYF. Here the CDR3 DNA reads TGTGCCATCAGTGACCAGGGGGAGCAGTACTTC. The chain combines TRBV10-3 with TRBJ2-7, with D perhaps TRBD1 (6 bases). The CDR3 has 11 amino acids. V lost 3 bases to trimming and J lost 7 bases, with 7 bases between them. Per germline, CDR1 ENHRY and CDR2 SYGVKD.

The gene calls are TRBV2 and TRBJ2-3, with D unresolved. This CDR3 has 14 amino acids. Germline CDR1 and CDR2: SNHLY and FYNNEI. Deletions cut 8 bases from V and 0 bases from J, with 12 bases between. The CDR3 protein is CASLRDPSTDTQYF. The CDR3 DNA reads TGTGCCAGCCTCCGAGATCCTAGCACAGATACGCAGTATTTT. Looking up the rest from reference TRBV2 and TRBJ2-3 gives the full variable domain: EPEVTQTPSHQVTQMGQEVILRCVPISNHLYFYWYRQILGQKVEFLVSFYNNEISEKSEIFDDQFSVERPDGSNFTLKIRSTKLEDSAMYFCASLRDPSTDTQYFGPGTRLTVL.

The chain carries TRBV11-2 and TRBJ1-1; 8 bases match TRBD1. V shed 6 bases, J shed 5 bases, and the junction held 17 bases outside the gene matches. Germline V CDR1 and CDR2: SGHAT, FQNNGV. The CDR3 has 17 amino acids. CDR3 region: CASSPRTGPSGVTEAFF. In nucleotides, the CDR3 is TGTGCCAGCAGTCCTCGGACAGGGCCGTCGGGCGTGACTGAAGCTTTCTTT. Supplemented by reference TRBV11-2 and TRBJ1-1, the full variable domain reads EAGVAQSPRYKIIEKRQSVAFWCNPISGHATLYWYQQILGQGPKLLIQFQNNGVVDDSQLPKDRFSAERLKGVDSTLKIQPAKLEDSAVYLCASSPRTGPSGVTEAFFGQGTRLTVV.

The chain recombines TRBV28 with TRBJ2-7; the match to TRBD2 covers 8 bases. With 3 bases clipped from V and 6 bases from J, the junction kept 7 bases outside the gene matches. Germline-derived CDR1 and CDR2 are MDHEN and SYDVKM. This CDR3 spans 14 amino acids. This chain's CDR3 is CASSFERGNFEQYF. In nucleotides, the CDR3 is TGTGCCAGCAGTTTTGAGCGGGGGAATTTCGAGCAGTACTTC.

V gene TRBV19 combines with J gene TRBJ1-1; weak D call: TRBD1 (6 bases). Germline loops: CDR1 LNHDA, CDR2 SQIVND (reference sequence). The CDR3 has 16 residues. Between the trimmed V and J ends, which lost 6 bases and 8 bases, there was a span of 25 bases. The DNA of the CDR3 is TGTGCCAGTAGGCGGGGGGCGCGTGAAAAATCGCCCGAAGCTTTCTTT. This gives the protein CASRRGAREKSPEAFF.

The chain employs TRBV19 and TRBJ1-2; a possible D gene is TRBD1 (6 bases). V lost 5 bases and J lost 5, with 18 bases in between. Germline values: CDR1 LNHDA, CDR2 SQIVND (reference sequence). This CDR3 contains 15 residues. CDR3 nucleotide sequence: TGTGCCAGTAGTCCCGGGACAACTCGGACATATGGCTACACCTTC. It specifies CASSPGTTRTYGYTF.

This clone was counted a single time. The sample contains more than one DNA sequence encoding this CDR3. This rearrangement joins TRBV5-1 to TRBJ2-3; TRBD1 matches 8 bases. Germline trimming cut 3 bases from V and 3 bases from J; bases unmatched to any gene: 6. From germline, CDR1 is SGHRS and CDR2 YFSETQ. The CDR3 is made up of 15 amino acids. This CDR3 is CASSSGTGGTDTQYF. The CDR3 nucleotides read TGCGCCAGCAGCTCCGGGACAGGCGGGACAGATACGCAGTATTTT.

This clone was seen just once. In DNA form, the CDR3 reads TGTGCCAGCAGTACCCAATCGGGAGGGTACACTGAAGCTTTCTTT. Its protein is CASSTQSGGYTEAFF. The V gene is TRBV6-1, the J gene TRBJ1-1, with unresolved D. This CDR3 spans 15 amino acids. From germline, CDR1 is MNHNS and CDR2 SASEGT. Trimming took 5 bases from V and 3 from J, leaving 16 bases between them.

The rearrangement uses TRBV7-2 and TRBJ2-7, with D possibly TRBD2 on 5 matching bases. CDR3 length: 16 amino acids. Germline CDR1 is SGHTA and CDR2 is FQGNSA. The ends were cut back, 1 base at V and 5 bases at J, with 18 bases in the middle. Here the CDR3 reads CASSLVLRGERDEQYF. The CDR3 DNA follows: TGTGCCAGCAGCTTAGTTCTCCGGGGAGAGAGAGACGAGCAGTACTTC.

The chain carries TRBV27 and TRBJ2-2; weak D call: TRBD2 (5 bases). V lost 6 bases to trimming and J lost 5 bases, with 16 bases between them. The CDR3 has 15 residues. Germline CDR1 reads MNHEY; CDR2 reads SMNVEV (reference sequence). In DNA, the CDR3 is TGTGCCAGCAGCCCTAGCTGGTTGACAACCGGGGAGCTGTTTTTT. As protein: CASSPSWLTTGELFF.

The chain employs TRBV19 and TRBJ1-5; 8 nucleotides line up with TRBD1. Germline V lookup: CDR1 LNHDA, CDR2 SQIVND (reference sequence). CDR3 length: 12 residues. The V segment lost 8 bases and the J segment 8 bases; nucleotides outside the gene matches: 5. In DNA form, the CDR3 reads TGTGCCAGTGACAGGGGCACGAAGCCCCAGCATTTT. It codes for CASDRGTKPQHF.

This chain uses TRBV19 with TRBJ2-7; TRBD2 matches at 8 bases. CDR3 size: 12 residues. The ends lost 6 bases at V and 6 bases at J; junction bases unmatched: 4. CDR1 is LNHDA and CDR2 is SQIVND in the germline V gene (reference sequence). The DNA of the CDR3 is TGTGCCAGTAGATACGGGAGGGTCGAGCAGTACTTC. Its translation: CASRYGRVEQYF.

This chain links TRBV25-1 with TRBJ1-2; D unclear. Germline V CDR1 and CDR2: MGHDK, SYGVNS. Trimming cost V 5 bases and J 4 bases, with 14 bases left between them. The CDR3 is made up of 14 amino acids. In nucleotides, the CDR3 is TGTGCCAGCAGTCCCTGGGGAGGATCCTATGGCTACACCTTC. Its protein product is CASSPWGGSYGYTF.